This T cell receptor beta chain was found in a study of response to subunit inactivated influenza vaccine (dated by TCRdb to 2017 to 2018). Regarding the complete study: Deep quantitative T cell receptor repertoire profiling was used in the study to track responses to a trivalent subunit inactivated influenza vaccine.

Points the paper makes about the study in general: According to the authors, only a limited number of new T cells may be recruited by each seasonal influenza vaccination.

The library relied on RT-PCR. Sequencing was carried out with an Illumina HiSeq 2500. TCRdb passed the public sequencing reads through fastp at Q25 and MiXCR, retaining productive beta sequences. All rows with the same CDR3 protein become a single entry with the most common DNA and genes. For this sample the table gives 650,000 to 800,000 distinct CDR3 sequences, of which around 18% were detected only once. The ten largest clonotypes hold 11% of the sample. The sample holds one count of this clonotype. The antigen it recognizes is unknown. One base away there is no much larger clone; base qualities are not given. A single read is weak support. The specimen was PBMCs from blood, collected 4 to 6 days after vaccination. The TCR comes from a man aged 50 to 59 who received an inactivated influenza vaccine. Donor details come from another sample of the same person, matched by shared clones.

The sequenced DNA is TGTGCCAGCAGCTTAGACAGGGTCGGTAATCAGCCCCAGCATTTT. It translates to CASSLDRVGNQPQHF. The V gene is TRBV11-2 and the J gene is TRBJ1-5, and TRBD1 may be the D gene, going by 5 matching bases. The CDR3 contains 15 residues, cysteine and phenylalanine counted. The only DNA kept is the CDR3, 45 bases in frame from the first base. Trimming removed 0 bases from V and 4 bases from J, leaving 10 bases between the germline ends. Sequences SGHAT (CDR1) and FQNNGV (CDR2) are obtained from the germline V gene.